One sample yielded the 2 T cell receptor beta chains listed below, sequenced in a study of blood T cell repertoires in COVID-19. TCRdb's table, derived via immunoSEQ multiplex PCR, lists solely in-frame clones and lacks some. In the table there are about 360,000 clones, around 84% of which are singletons. Sequencing was performed on peripheral blood. The receptors come from a human donor with acute or convalescent COVID-19. The donor label of this sample is uncertain.

V usage is TRBV5-4 and J usage is TRBJ1-6; 9 bases are a match to TRBD1. The CDR3 has 16 residues. Unmatched junction bases numbered 4, after V lost 4 bases and J lost 2 bases. The V gene's germline CDR1 is SGHNT and CDR2 YYREEE (reference sequence). Here the CDR3 reads CASSVDRGTYNSPLHF. In nucleotides, the CDR3 is TGTGCCAGCAGCGTGGACAGGGGAACCTATAATTCACCCCTCCACTTT.

CDR3: CASRSSGGVSYNEQFF. The CDR3, as DNA: TGTGCCAGTCGTAGTAGCGGGGGGGTCTCCTACAATGAGCAGTTCTTC. The chain combines TRBV19 with TRBJ2-1, with 11 bases fitting TRBD2. CDR3 size: 16 residues. Germline CDR1 LNHDA, CDR2 SQIVND (reference sequence). The J segment lost 0 bases and the V segment lost 8 bases, leaving 6 bases of the junction unmatched.